One and the same sample provided the 29 T cell receptor beta chains below, sequenced in a study of T cell responses to AZD1222 COVID-19 vaccine. This table comes from immunoSEQ multiplex PCR, and its TCRdb copy is limited to in-frame clones, with some not included. The sample lists approximately 190,000 clones; approximately 92% were seen once. Sequenced material: peripheral blood, taken on day 0 of AZD1222 vaccination. Receptor source: an adult in good health.

This clone was detected a few times. The chain carries TRBV3-1 (or the pseudogene TRBV3-2) and TRBJ2-1, with D possibly being TRBD2 (6 bases). V was cut by 6 bases and J by 0 bases, with 15 bases left in between. Germline V CDR1 and CDR2: LGHDT, YNNKEL (reference sequence). This CDR3 has 16 residues. CDR3 sequence reads: CASRHGLKSSYNEQFF. In nucleotides, the CDR3 is TGTGCCAGCAGACACGGACTAAAAAGCTCCTACAATGAGCAGTTCTTC.

The chain couples TRBV24-1 to TRBJ2-1; D is uncertain. Deletions cut 0 bases from V and 11 bases from J, with 7 bases between. Germline V CDR1 and CDR2: KGHDR, SFDVKD. This CDR3 has 12 amino acids. Written as DNA, the CDR3 is TGTGCCACCAGTGATTTGCCACCCCAGCAGTTCTTC. Amino acid sequence: CATSDLPPQQFF.

The CDR3 bases are TGTGCCAGCAGCCCACATTGGCCAGGGATCAATCAGCCCCAGCATTTT. Translated, it gives CASSPHWPGINQPQHF. The chain is built from TRBV5-5 and TRBJ1-5, with D maybe TRBD1 (5 bases). CDR1 is SGHKS and CDR2 is YYEKEE in the germline V gene (reference sequence). V was pared by 4 bases and J by 3 bases, with 17 bases between. CDR3 length: 16 amino acids.

The chain uses TRBV5-1 and TRBJ2-7, with 9 positions matching TRBD2. Germline CDR1 SGHRS, CDR2 YFSETQ. The CDR3 runs 17 residues. V shed 4 bases and J 0 bases; nucleotides not matched to a gene: 11. CDR3 loop: CASSLQAGGPLSYEQYF. CDR3 nucleotides: TGCGCCAGCAGCCTCCAAGCGGGGGGTCCACTCTCCTACGAGCAGTACTTC.

The chain carries TRBV29-1 and TRBJ2-1; 12 bases are shared with TRBD1. With 7 bases clipped from V and 10 bases from J, the junction kept 8 bases outside the gene matches. The CDR3 is 13 amino acids. In germline, CDR1 is SQVTM, CDR2 ANQGSEA. CDR3 loop: CSGRGQGAWEQFF. The CDR3 region has the DNA TGCAGCGGTAGGGGACAGGGGGCATGGGAGCAGTTCTTC.

The chain is built from TRBV19 and TRBJ1-1, with D perhaps TRBD1 (5 bases). V lost 11 bases and J lost 4, with 20 bases in between. This CDR3 is 14 amino acids long. Germline V CDR1 and CDR2: LNHDA, SQIVND (reference sequence). CDR3 bases: TGTGCCGCCAAGCCTCCGGGGGTGGGCACTGAAGCTTTCTTT. Its translation is CAAKPPGVGTEAFF.

The chain is built from TRBV9 and TRBJ1-6; possibly TRBD1 for D (5 bases). The CDR3 is 15 amino acids. Germline values: CDR1 SGDLS, CDR2 YYNGEE. V shed 5 bases and J shed 8 bases, with 17 bases lying between them. The CDR3, as DNA: TGTGCCAGCAGTGCTCAGGCCGTAGGGGATTCACCCCTCCACTTT. Its protein is CASSAQAVGDSPLHF.

The chain links TRBV9 to TRBJ2-5; the D gene is possibly TRBD2 (6 bases). This CDR3 has 14 amino acids. Deletions cut 0 bases from V and 3 bases from J, with 9 bases between. The germline V gene encodes CDR1 SGDLS and CDR2 YYNGEE. CDR3 nucleotide sequence: TGTGCCAGCAGCGTAGGCGGGAAGGAAGAGACCCAGTACTTC. It codes for CASSVGGKEETQYF. The full variable domain, in which reference TRBV9 and TRBJ2-5 provide the parts outside the CDR3, is DSGVTQTPKHLITATGQRVTLRCSPRSGDLSVYWYQQSLDQGLQFLIQYYNGEERAKGNILERFSAQQFPDLHSELNLSSLELGDSALYFCASSVGGKEETQYFGPGTRLLVL.

This chain uses TRBV7-3 with TRBJ2-5; TRBD1 might be the D (6 bases). The CDR3 spans 16 residues. V was trimmed by 2 bases and J by 2 bases, leaving 15 bases between them. The germline CDR1 and CDR2 sequences are SGHTA and FQGTGA. CDR3 region: CASSLSVGQNQETQYF. The CDR3 DNA reads as TGTGCCAGCAGCTTATCTGTGGGACAAAATCAAGAGACCCAGTACTTC.

This clone was recorded only once. The rearrangement uses TRBV5-1 and TRBJ1-1; D perhaps matches TRBD1 (5 bases). This CDR3 comprises 14 residues. Trimming took 6 bases from V and 5 from J, leaving 17 bases between them. CDR1 is SGHRS and CDR2 is YFSETQ in the germline V gene. The CDR3 loop reads CASTFGGPRTEAFF. CDR3 in DNA: TGCGCCAGCACCTTTGGGGGACCGAGAACTGAAGCTTTCTTT.

This chain joins TRBV5-1 and TRBJ2-3; D is tentatively TRBD1 or TRBD2 (6 bases each). The V end lost 8 bases, the J end lost 2 bases, and 18 bases lay between the germline ends. Germline lookup yields CDR1 SGHRS and CDR2 YFSETQ. The CDR3 contains 15 residues. The CDR3 loop reads CASRAGGPFTDTQYF. In nucleotides, the CDR3 is TGCGCCAGTCGGGCCGGGGGCCCCTTCACAGATACGCAGTATTTT.

This chain joins TRBV29-1 and TRBJ1-1, with a weak D call TRBD1 (6 bases). The germline V gene has CDR1 SQVTM and CDR2 ANQGSEA. Between the trimmed V and J ends, which lost 6 bases and 0 bases, there was a span of 11 bases. CDR3 length: 13 residues. In DNA form, the CDR3 reads TGCAGCGTGGCCGACAGGCTGAACACTGAAGCTTTCTTT. Translated: CSVADRLNTEAFF.

The J gene is TRBJ1-1, the V gene TRBV19; D gene unclear. Trimming pared 6 bases from V and 1 base from J, leaving 12 bases between. CDR3 length equals 14 residues. Germline CDR1 and CDR2: LNHDA and SQIVND (reference sequence). CDR3 loop: CASRGPFSNTEAFF. In DNA form, the CDR3 reads TGTGCCAGTAGAGGTCCCTTCTCGAACACTGAAGCTTTCTTT.

This chain connects TRBV18 to TRBJ1-4; no clear D. From germline, CDR1 is KGHSH and CDR2 LQKENI. With 2 bases removed from V and 4 bases from J, the gap between germline ends came to 5 bases. The CDR3 contains 13 residues. The CDR3 region is CASSPGVNEKLFF. The CDR3 DNA follows: TGTGCCAGCTCACCAGGAGTTAATGAAAAACTGTTTTTT. Supplemented by reference TRBV18 and TRBJ1-4, the full variable domain reads NAGVMQNPRHLVRRRGQEARLRCSPMKGHSHVYWYRQLPEEGLKFMVYLQKENIIDESGMPKERFSAEFPKEGPSILRIQQVVRGDSAAYFCASSPGVNEKLFFGSGTQLSVL.

The chain is built from TRBV7-2 and TRBJ2-5; TRBD2 aligns across 10 bases. Germline CDR1 is SGHTA and CDR2 is FQGNSA. V lost 5 bases, J lost 2 bases, and 5 bases stayed unmatched. This CDR3 comprises 15 residues. The CDR3 here is CASSPRTSGQETQYF. DNA for the CDR3: TGTGCCAGCAGCCCCCGGACTAGCGGTCAAGAGACCCAGTACTTC.

The rearrangement joins TRBV5-1 to TRBJ1-2; D gene uncertain. V was pared by 3 bases and J by 2 bases, with 8 bases between. CDR3 length: 13 amino acids. The germline gives CDR1 SGHRS, CDR2 YFSETQ. CDR3 bases: TGCGCCAGCAGCTCGGACGGGAACTATGGCTACACCTTC. Protein: CASSSDGNYGYTF.

The V gene is TRBV3-1 (or the pseudogene TRBV3-2), the J gene TRBJ2-7; D might be TRBD2 (6 bases). Trimming pared 3 bases from V and 0 bases from J, leaving 18 bases between. The length of the CDR3 is 17 residues. Germline CDR1 is LGHDT and CDR2 is YNNKEL (reference sequence). For the CDR3, the DNA is TGTGCCAGCAGCCACCCGGAGGGAGCTTCCTTCTCCTACGAGCAGTACTTC. It codes for CASSHPEGASFSYEQYF.

The chain employs TRBV5-6 and TRBJ1-4; weak D call: TRBD1 (5 bases). From germline, CDR1 is SGHDT and CDR2 YYEEEE. This CDR3 has 15 residues. Trimming stripped 4 bases from V and 4 bases from J, with 14 bases between. The CDR3 spells CASSLPGGGNEKLFF. CDR3 DNA sequence: TGTGCCAGCAGCCTTCCGGGGGGAGGTAATGAAAAACTGTTTTTT.

The chain uses TRBV6-2 or TRBV6-3 and TRBJ2-3; TRBD1 matches at 10 bases. With 6 bases clipped from V and 3 bases from J, the junction kept 6 bases outside the gene matches. Per germline, CDR1 MNHEY and CDR2 SVGEGT. The CDR3 is made up of 15 amino acids. CDR3 bases: TGTGCCAGCAGCCTCCGGACAGGGGGGACAGATACGCAGTATTTT. It codes for CASSLRTGGTDTQYF.

This chain joins TRBV18 and TRBJ2-1; 7 bases align to TRBD2. CDR1 KGHSH and CDR2 LQKENI come from the germline V gene. Trimming cost V 3 bases and J 1 base; bases outside gene matches: 6. This CDR3 is 16 amino acids long. The CDR3 is CASSPVRGTSYNEQFF. The CDR3 region has the DNA TGTGCCAGCTCACCGGTGCGGGGGACTTCCTACAATGAGCAGTTCTTC.

The chain uses TRBV5-5 and TRBJ2-3, with 7 nucleotides matching TRBD2. J gave up 5 bases and V 4 bases, and 10 bases lay outside the gene matches. The CDR3 totals 15 residues. Germline CDR1 is SGHKS and CDR2 is YYEKEE (reference sequence). CDR3 protein: CASSLPLSGGDTQYF. The CDR3 nucleotides read TGTGCCAGCAGCCTCCCTCTTTCGGGAGGAGATACGCAGTATTTT.

The chain links TRBV25-1 to TRBJ2-6, with unresolved D. The CDR3 loop spans 13 amino acids. Per the germline V gene, CDR1 is MGHDK and CDR2 is SYGVNS. Trimming removed 8 bases from V and 4 bases from J, with 9 bases in between. DNA of the CDR3: TGTGCCAGCGAGTTACGGGGGGCCAACGTCCTGACTTTC. Residues: CASELRGANVLTF.

This clone was counted once. The sample carries other DNA sequences with the same CDR3. The chain recombines TRBV3-1 (or the pseudogene TRBV3-2) with TRBJ2-2; tentatively, D is TRBD1 or TRBD2 (6 bases each). In germline, CDR1 is LGHDT, CDR2 YNNKEL (reference sequence). This CDR3 is built from 14 residues. V lost 1 base and J 5 bases, leaving 8 bases between the germline ends. DNA for the CDR3: TGTGCCAGCAGCCAAGTAGGGGGGACCGGGGAGCTGTTTTTT. Protein product: CASSQVGGTGELFF.

The J gene is TRBJ2-3, the V gene TRBV4-2; 9 bases map to TRBD2. Per germline, CDR1 LGHNA and CDR2 YNFKEQ. The CDR3 sequence is 15 residues long. V was pared by 5 bases and J by 5 bases, with 8 bases of the junction left unmatched. CDR3 nucleotide sequence: TGTGCCAGCAGCTTAGCGGGGGTTCGGGTAGATACGCAGTATTTT. It is translated as CASSLAGVRVDTQYF.

The chain couples TRBV6-2 or TRBV6-3 to TRBJ2-1; tentatively, D is TRBD2 (6 bases). Germline V CDR1 and CDR2: MNHEY, SVGEGT. V was cut by 5 bases and J by 8 bases, with 13 bases left in between. This CDR3 region has 13 residues. The CDR3 region is CASSPGSTDEQFF. DNA of the CDR3: TGTGCCAGCAGTCCCGGGAGCACAGATGAGCAGTTCTTC.

This clone was picked up a small number of times. CDR3: CASSSGTGTEAFF. CDR3 nucleotides: TGTGCCAGCAGCTCAGGGACAGGGACTGAAGCTTTCTTT. This chain uses TRBV13 with TRBJ1-1; 9 positions match TRBD1. CDR1 and CDR2 from the germline V gene are PRHDT and FYEKMQ (reference sequence). This CDR3 has 13 residues. V trimming: 4 bases; J trimming: 5 bases; junction bases outside the gene matches: 2. The full variable domain, rest sourced from reference TRBV13 and TRBJ1-1, is AAGVIQSPRHLIKEKRETATLKCYPIPRHDTVYWYQQGPGQDPQFLISFYEKMQSDKGSIPDRFSAQQFSDYHSELNMSSLELGDSALYFCASSSGTGTEAFFGQGTRLTVV.

This chain uses TRBV9 with TRBJ1-1; D possibly corresponds to TRBD1 (5 bases). This CDR3 spans 14 amino acids. V lost 4 bases to trimming and J lost 1 base, with 11 bases between them. The germline gives CDR1 SGDLS, CDR2 YYNGEE. The CDR3 DNA reads TGTGCCAGCAGCCTTACTACAGGGAACACTGAAGCTTTCTTT. It encodes CASSLTTGNTEAFF.

The chain carries TRBV7-2 and TRBJ1-2; D perhaps matches TRBD1 (5 bases). This CDR3 has 12 amino acids. V lost 3 bases to trimming and J lost 8 bases, with 10 bases between them. The V gene's germline CDR1 is SGHTA and CDR2 FQGNSA. The CDR3 protein is CASSFREPGYTF. DNA of the CDR3: TGTGCCAGCAGCTTCAGGGAACCGGGCTACACCTTC. The full variable domain, with the rest looked up from reference TRBV7-2 and TRBJ1-2, is GAGVSQSPSNKVTEKGKDVELRCDPISGHTALYWYRQSLGQGLEFLIYFQGNSAPDKSGLPSDRFSAERTGGSVSTLTIQRTQQEDSAVYLCASSFREPGYTFGSGTRLTVV.

The chain carries TRBV5-4 and TRBJ1-1; D may be TRBD1 (5 bases). V was clipped by 3 bases and J by 3 bases, with 9 bases between them. The CDR3 is made up of 13 amino acids. Germline V gene sequence: CDR1 SGHNT, CDR2 YYREEE (reference sequence). As DNA, the CDR3 is TGTGCCAGCAGCTGGGACGGTTACACTGAAGCTTTCTTT. Amino acid sequence: CASSWDGYTEAFF.